Following are 24 T cell receptor beta chains from one sample sequenced in a study of T cell responses to AZD1222 COVID-19 vaccine (dated by TCRdb to about 2021). The meaning of the sample's time point label: baseline before first vaccination. What this sample's treatment or condition label stands for: meningococcal conjugate vaccine given as trial control. The method behind the library was the immunoSEQ multiplex PCR assay. Imported from immuneACCESS, the table was reduced by TCRdb to in-frame sequences with V and J called. These copies leave out some clones; in studies compared against another copy, an unresolved V gene accounts for under half, and the cause of the remainder is not known. The sample table contains 140,000 to 150,000 clones; only one count was recorded for approximately 78% of them. About 4% of the sample comes from the top ten. The sequencing used peripheral blood, collected on day 0 of MenACWY control vaccination. Receptor source: an adult in good health.

This clone was found a few times. This rearrangement joins TRBV27 to TRBJ2-2; 10 bases fit TRBD2. The CDR3 is made up of 19 amino acids. The trim removed 4 bases at V and 4 bases at J, leaving 15 bases unmatched. Germline CDR1 MNHEY, CDR2 SMNVEV (reference sequence). The CDR3 sequence: CASSSSTSGALLLTGELFF. CDR3 coding DNA: TGTGCCAGCAGTTCTTCTACTAGCGGGGCGCTACTTCTCACCGGGGAGCTGTTTTTT.

This chain uses TRBV2 with TRBJ1-2, with TRBD1 matching over 7 bases. The CDR3 runs to 10 residues. The J segment lost 14 bases and the V segment lost 8 bases, leaving 8 bases of the junction unmatched. Germline CDR1 and CDR2: SNHLY and FYNNEI. The CDR3 loop reads CASGQAPLTF. CDR3 nucleotide sequence: TGTGCCAGCGGACAGGCCCCCCTAACCTTC.

V is TRBV7-8 and J is TRBJ1-4, with 7 positions matching TRBD1. The CDR3 length is 16 residues. Germline V gives CDR1 SGHVS, CDR2 FQNEAQ. V dropped 4 bases and J dropped 0; count of bases not matched to a gene: 5. This CDR3 reads CASSSRDRTTNEKLFF. DNA of the CDR3: TGTGCCAGCAGCTCTCGGGACAGAACAACTAATGAAAAACTGTTTTTT.

The chain is built from TRBV5-1 and TRBJ1-4, with 8 nucleotides matching TRBD1. CDR3 length: 15 residues. The V segment lost 3 bases and the J segment 5 bases; nucleotides outside the gene matches: 6. Germline CDR1 SGHRS, CDR2 YFSETQ. CDR3 sequence reads: CASSSQGARNEKLFF. The CDR3 DNA reads TGCGCCAGCAGCTCGCAGGGGGCGAGAAATGAAAAACTGTTTTTT.

The chain recombines TRBV3-1 (or the pseudogene TRBV3-2) with TRBJ2-7; the D is unclear. This CDR3 is built from 13 residues. Looked up from germline, CDR1 is LGHDT and CDR2 is YNNKEL (reference sequence). V dropped 2 bases and J dropped 3 bases, with 8 bases sitting between them. The CDR3 is CASSQSEYYEQYF. The CDR3 coding sequence is TGTGCCAGCAGCCAATCCGAGTACTACGAGCAGTACTTC.

This clone has just one count. The chain combines TRBV3-1 (or the pseudogene TRBV3-2) with TRBJ2-3; TRBD2 is a possible D gene (6 bases). V was shortened by 4 bases and J by 3 bases, with 14 bases between the two germline ends. This CDR3 contains 15 residues. Per the germline V gene, CDR1 is LGHDT and CDR2 is YNNKEL (reference sequence). This chain's CDR3 is CASSPVQGRTDTQYF. The CDR3 DNA reads as TGTGCCAGCAGCCCCGTTCAAGGGAGGACAGATACGCAGTATTTT.

This clone has just a few counts. The V call is TRBV6-5, the J call TRBJ1-1; D is possibly TRBD1 (5 bases). CDR3 size: 14 residues. The ends were cut back, 2 bases at V and 6 bases at J, with 13 bases in the middle. Germline CDR1 and CDR2: MNHEY and SVGAGI. The CDR3 here is CASSYGRVGAEAFF. In DNA form, the CDR3 reads TGTGCCAGCAGTTACGGCAGGGTGGGAGCTGAAGCTTTCTTT.

The chain recombines TRBV6-1 with TRBJ1-3, with TRBD1 as a possible D gene (5 bases). Per the germline V gene, CDR1 is MNHNS and CDR2 is SASEGT. The CDR3 extends over 14 amino acids. Trimming took 0 bases from V and 5 from J, leaving 8 bases between them. The CDR3 here is CASSEAGTRNTIYF. In DNA, the CDR3 is TGTGCCAGCAGTGAAGCAGGGACCAGAAACACCATATATTTT.

The rearrangement joins TRBV3-1 (or the pseudogene TRBV3-2) to TRBJ2-3; possibly TRBD2 for D (5 bases). CDR3 length: 17 residues. Per the germline V gene, CDR1 is LGHDT and CDR2 is YNNKEL (reference sequence). Trimming took off 0 bases at V and 1 base at J, with 14 bases between the two ends. The CDR3: CASSQDPRRAGTDTQYF. In nucleotides, the CDR3 is TGTGCCAGCAGCCAAGATCCGAGACGAGCGGGCACAGATACGCAGTATTTT.

The V and J genes are TRBV3-1 (or the pseudogene TRBV3-2) and TRBJ2-1, with 8 bases that match TRBD2. The V and J ends lost 6 bases and 4 bases, in that order; junction bases with no gene match: 5. The CDR3 loop spans 14 amino acids. The germline gives CDR1 LGHDT, CDR2 YNNKEL (reference sequence). The CDR3 coding sequence is TGTGCCAGCAGACGGGGGGGCCCTTACAATGAGCAGTTCTTC. Its protein product is CASRRGGPYNEQFF.

The rearrangement uses TRBV5-1 and TRBJ1-1; TRBD1 matches at 10 bases. J was trimmed by 4 bases and V by 4 bases; bases with no gene match: 7. The CDR3 totals 15 residues. Germline V gives CDR1 SGHRS, CDR2 YFSETQ. This CDR3 reads CASSRGQGGSTEAFF. CDR3 in DNA: TGCGCCAGCAGCCGAGGACAGGGGGGTAGCACTGAAGCTTTCTTT. The full variable domain, rest sourced from reference TRBV5-1 and TRBJ1-1, is KAGVTQTPRYLIKTRGQQVTLSCSPISGHRSVSWYQQTPGQGLQFLFEYFSETQRNKGNFPGRFSGRQFSNSRSEMNVSTLELGDSALYLCASSRGQGGSTEAFFGQGTRLTVV.

The V and J genes are TRBV6-6 and TRBJ2-7; TRBD2 agrees at 11 bases. Per the germline V gene, CDR1 is MNHNY and CDR2 is SVGAGI (reference sequence). V gave up 0 bases and J gave up 4 bases; unmatched junction bases: 5. The CDR3 consists of 16 residues. CDR3 residues: CASSYSSGGALYEQYV. CDR3 coding DNA: TGTGCCAGCAGTTACTCTAGCGGGGGGGCATTGTACGAGCAGTACGTC.

The chain has TRBV4-1 and TRBJ1-2; the D gene is possibly TRBD1 (5 bases). The CDR3 is 17 residues long. V lost 0 bases, J lost 2 bases, and 16 bases lay in between. Germline V gene sequence: CDR1 MGHRA, CDR2 YSYEKL. The DNA of the CDR3 is TGCGCCAGCAGCCAAGAAGGTTTGGGGGAGAACAACTATGGCTACACCTTC. Encoded protein: CASSQEGLGENNYGYTF.

The chain couples TRBV27 to TRBJ2-3; maybe TRBD2 (7 bases). Per germline, CDR1 MNHEY and CDR2 SMNVEV (reference sequence). The CDR3 consists of 16 residues. The V and J ends lost 6 bases and 1 base respectively, with 17 bases between them. The CDR3 here is CASRGGQGIRTDTQYF. The CDR3 DNA reads TGTGCCAGCAGGGGGGGGCAGGGGATCCGCACAGATACGCAGTATTTT.

V is TRBV5-4 and J is TRBJ1-2; 7 bases match TRBD1. The CDR3 has 13 amino acids. After removal of 4 bases from V and 5 bases from J, the junction contained 5 bases not matched to a gene. Germline-derived CDR1 and CDR2 are SGHNT and YYREEE (reference sequence). The CDR3, as DNA: TGTGCCAGCAGCCTTGACAGGGAGTATGGCTACACCTTC. Protein: CASSLDREYGYTF.

This clone turned up a few times. This rearrangement joins TRBV7-9 to TRBJ2-6; D call uncertain. With 4 bases removed from V and 0 bases from J, the gap between germline ends came to 10 bases. The CDR3 contains 16 residues. The germline V gene encodes CDR1 SEHNR and CDR2 FQNEAQ (reference sequence). CDR3 DNA sequence: TGTGCCAGCAGCTCCTGGTGGGGCTCTGGGGCCAACGTCCTGACTTTC. Its translation is CASSSWWGSGANVLTF.

V and J are TRBV5-4 and TRBJ2-4; 8 nucleotides line up with TRBD1. Germline V gene lookup returns CDR1 SGHNT and CDR2 YYREEE (reference sequence). With V trimmed by 0 bases and J by 3 bases, 5 bases remained unmatched. This CDR3 spans 16 amino acids. The chain's CDR3 is CASSLVGQGGKNIQYF. DNA of the CDR3: TGTGCCAGCAGCTTGGTCGGACAGGGAGGCAAAAACATTCAGTACTTC.

This clone was seen once. The chain links TRBV2 to TRBJ2-3; 7 bases fit TRBD1. V lost 6 bases, J lost 5 bases, and 11 bases stayed unmatched. The CDR3 contains 15 residues. Germline CDR1 and CDR2: SNHLY and FYNNEI. The CDR3 coding sequence is TGTGCCAGCAGAAGACAGGGTCCGGCCATAGATACGCAGTATTTT. It encodes CASRRQGPAIDTQYF. Based on the CDR3 plus reference TRBV2 and TRBJ2-3, the full variable domain is EPEVTQTPSHQVTQMGQEVILRCVPISNHLYFYWYRQILGQKVEFLVSFYNNEISEKSEIFDDQFSVERPDGSNFTLKIRSTKLEDSAMYFCASRRQGPAIDTQYFGPGTRLTVL.

This clone was seen only a few times. The rearrangement uses TRBV5-1 and TRBJ1-5, with D possibly TRBD1 on 5 matching bases. Trimming left V 0 bases short and J 2 bases short, with 9 bases between. There are 15 residues in the CDR3. Germline loops: CDR1 SGHRS, CDR2 YFSETQ. The CDR3: CASSLDGAGNQPQHF. Written as DNA, the CDR3 is TGCGCCAGCAGCTTGGACGGGGCAGGCAATCAGCCCCAGCATTTT.

This rearrangement joins TRBV18 to TRBJ1-2, with D possibly matching TRBD1 (6 bases). Germline V CDR1 and CDR2: KGHSH, LQKENI. The CDR3 is 13 residues long. Trimming removed 4 bases at V and 4 bases at J, with 10 bases between. CDR3 region: CASSRTGSYGYTF. CDR3 in DNA: TGTGCCAGCTCACGAACAGGGTCCTATGGCTACACCTTC.

The CDR3 coding sequence is TGTGCCAGCAGCCAGGGGGGCGTCCGGGGCGGGGAGCTGTTTTTT. Translating it yields CASSQGGVRGGELFF. V gene TRBV3-1 (or the pseudogene TRBV3-2) combines with J gene TRBJ2-2, with D perhaps assigned TRBD1 or TRBD2 (6 bases each). The CDR3 has 15 residues. The V end was cut by 3 bases, the J end by 7 bases, with 15 bases between. CDR1 and CDR2 from the germline V gene are LGHDT and YNNKEL (reference sequence).

The gene calls are TRBV3-1 (or the pseudogene TRBV3-2) and TRBJ1-2; maybe TRBD1 (5 bases). This CDR3 region has 14 residues. CDR1 LGHDT and CDR2 YNNKEL come from the germline V gene (reference sequence). Trimming removed 4 bases from V and 0 bases from J, with 9 bases in between. CDR3 in DNA: TGTGCCAGCAGCCTCGGGGCTTCTAACTATGGCTACACCTTC. Protein sequence: CASSLGASNYGYTF.

The V call is TRBV29-1, the J call TRBJ1-4; D is uncertain. CDR1 is SQVTM and CDR2 is ANQGSEA in the germline V gene. With 7 bases removed from V and 7 bases from J, the gap between germline ends came to 13 bases. The CDR3 totals 12 residues. This chain's CDR3 is CSGLYYSEKLFF. Here the CDR3 DNA reads TGCAGCGGGCTATACTATAGTGAAAAACTGTTTTTT.

The chain carries TRBV19 and TRBJ1-2, with 9 bases fitting TRBD1. This CDR3 comprises 16 residues. Germline CDR1 LNHDA, CDR2 SQIVND (reference sequence). The V and J ends lost 3 bases and 4 bases, in that order; junction bases with no gene match: 9. The CDR3 here is CASSITPGQGIYGYTF. The CDR3 DNA follows: TGTGCCAGTAGTATCACTCCGGGACAGGGAATCTATGGCTACACCTTC.